Listed below are T cell receptor beta chains from one sample, sequenced in a study of CD8+CD57+ T cells in acquired aplastic anemia. TCRdb re-called the reads with MiXCR, one entry per CDR3 protein. The table records 150,000 to 200,000 distinct CDR3 sequences, around three fifths of them present only once. Material: sorted CD4+, CD8+, or CD8+CD57+ T cells (not recorded which) from PBMCs. These receptors were obtained from a human donor with severe aplastic anemia or a healthy control (not recorded which). Each CDR3 is given with its conserved first and last residue. D genes are given only for firm matches. Rows give clone size only sometimes, using once, few, many, or a class for an expanded clone.

V	J	D	size	length	DNA	CDR3
TRBV5-1	TRBJ1-1	.	once	14	TGCGCCAGCAGCTCCTTTGTGGCCAACACTGAAGCTTTCTTT	CASSSFVANTEAFF
TRBV29-1	TRBJ1-2	.	.	13	TGCAGCGCCGGCGGCGGGGTGCGCTATGGCTACACCTTC	CSAGGGVRYGYTF
TRBV20-1	TRBJ2-1	TRBD2	few	13	TGCAGTGCTAGCGGGAGGGCCTACAATGAGCAGTTCTTC	CSASGRAYNEQFF
TRBV9	TRBJ2-7	.	.	11	TGTGCCAGCAGCGAGCACTACGAGCAGTACTTC	CASSEHYEQYF
TRBV7-8	TRBJ1-3	.	.	16	TGTGCCAGCAGCTTAACAGGGAAGAGGGATGGCTACACCATATATTTT	CASSLTGKRDGYTIYF
TRBV7-9	TRBJ2-5	TRBD2	.	16	TGTGCCAGCAGTGGGTTATGGGCTAGCGGGAGTGAGACCCAGTACTTC	CASSGLWASGSETQYF
TRBV4-3	TRBJ2-5	TRBD2	many	15	TGCGCCAGCAGCCCAAGACGGGAGGGTGGGGAGACCCAGTACTTC	CASSPRREGGETQYF
TRBV7-9	TRBJ2-3	.	few	15	TGTGCCAGCAGTTCGGACCCCCCTCGGACAGATACGCAGTATTTT	CASSSDPPRTDTQYF
TRBV7-6	TRBJ2-7	.	.	12	TGTGCCAGCAGCGCGTACTCCTACGAGCAGTACTTC	CASSAYSYEQYF
TRBV19	TRBJ2-3	.	.	15	TGTGCCAGTAGTATAGCGGGTAGCAGCACAGATACGCAGTATTTT	CASSIAGSSTDTQYF
TRBV5-4	TRBJ2-5	.	.	13	TGTGCCAGCAGCCCCGGGGTAGCAGAGACCCAGTACTTC	CASSPGVAETQYF
TRBV10-3	TRBJ1-2	.	.	14	TGTGCCATCAGTGAGTCTACCGGGGGCTATGGCTACACCTTC	CAISESTGGYGYTF
TRBV7-3	TRBJ2-5	.	.	13	TGTGCCAGCAGCTTGCCCGGATCAGAGACCCAGTACTTC	CASSLPGSETQYF
TRBV11-1	TRBJ2-3	.	.	19	TGTGCCAGCAGCCCCTCAAATAGGCAACTCCCTACCGGGACAGATACGCAGTATTTT	CASSPSNRQLPTGTDTQYF
TRBV6-5	TRBJ1-2	.	.	15	TGTGCCAGCACCCTACAAAAGGAGGGGTTTGGGGGCTACACCTTC	CASTLQKEGFGGYTF
TRBV7-9	TRBJ2-7	.	.	15	TGTGCCAGCAGCTTAGCGGCAGCGACTTTTTACGAGCAGTACTTC	CASSLAAATFYEQYF
TRBV20-1	TRBJ1-2	.	.	13	TGCAGTGCTAGACGGGATGCCAACTATGGCTACACCTTC	CSARRDANYGYTF
TRBV7-6	TRBJ2-7	TRBD2	few	15	TGTGCCAGCAGCTTAGGGGCGGGAGGGCCGTACGAGCAGTACTTC	CASSLGAGGPYEQYF
TRBV2	TRBJ2-7	.	.	15	TGTGCCAGCACCCCTAGGGCGGGATTTACCTACGAGCAGTACTTC	CASTPRAGFTYEQYF
TRBV7-9	TRBJ2-7	.	.	11	TGTGCCAGCAGTCCCCGGCCTGAGCAGTACTTC	CASSPRPEQYF
TRBV14	TRBJ2-5	TRBD2	.	13	TGTGCCAGCAGCCATAGCGGGCAAGAGACCCAGTACTTC	CASSHSGQETQYF
TRBV29-1	TRBJ2-5	.	.	13	TGCAGCGTTGGGGCTGGGGGCGGAGAGACCCAGTACTTC	CSVGAGGGETQYF
TRBV25-1	TRBJ2-7	.	many	14	TGTGCCAGCGTTGAAGGGGGTACCTCCTACGAGCAGTACTTC	CASVEGGTSYEQYF
TRBV6-6	TRBJ2-7	.	many	12	TGTGCCAGCACCTACTCAGGGGTCGAGCAGTACTTC	CASTYSGVEQYF
TRBV12-3/TRBV12-4	TRBJ2-3	TRBD1	many	14	TGTGCCAGCGATGGACAGGGGCTGGGAGATACGCAGTATTTT	CASDGQGLGDTQYF
TRBV7-9	TRBJ1-1	.	.	14	TGTGCCAGCAGCCCGGTTGTGGGGGGAGGTGAAGCTTTCTTT	CASSPVVGGGEAFF
TRBV24-1	TRBJ2-2	TRBD1	.	16	TGTGCCACCAGTGACTTGGACAGGAGCTCCACCGGGGAGCTGTTTTTT	CATSDLDRSSTGELFF
TRBV7-9	TRBJ1-1	.	.	11	TGTGCCAGCATAGGGGGCACTGAAGCTTTCTTT	CASIGGTEAFF
TRBV4-1	TRBJ1-6	TRBD1	.	15	TGCGCCAGCAGCCAAGAGGACAGGGAGGGTTCACCCCTCCACTTT	CASSQEDREGSPLHF
TRBV7-8	TRBJ1-2	.	.	16	TGTGCCAGCAGCTTAGGGAGGAGGGCGACGGACTATGGCTACACCTTC	CASSLGRRATDYGYTF
TRBV24-1	TRBJ2-2	.	.	16	TGTGCCACCAGTGATTTGAGTTCCTCGTCGCCCGGGGAGCTGTTTTTT	CATSDLSSSSPGELFF
TRBV20-1	TRBJ2-7	TRBD2	.	14	TGCAGTGCTAGCGAGGGGCGGGAGGTGGCCGAGCAGTACTTC	CSASEGREVAEQYF
TRBV25-1	TRBJ2-1	.	.	12	TGTGCCAGCAGATCGGACAGCGATGGGCAGTTCTTC	CASRSDSDGQFF
TRBV12-3/TRBV12-4	TRBJ2-7	.	.	12	TGTGCCAGCAGGAAAGAAGGCGACGAGCAGTACTTC	CASRKEGDEQYF
TRBV7-9	TRBJ1-2	.	.	12	TGTGCCAGCAGCTTTGAGTTCTCTGGCTACACCTTC	CASSFEFSGYTF
TRBV19	TRBJ1-4	.	many	14	TGTGCCAGTAGAGTCTACGGACTGAATGAAAAACTGTTTTTT	CASRVYGLNEKLFF
TRBV12-3/TRBV12-4	TRBJ1-5	.	many	15	TGTGCCAGCAGTACAGTAGAACACGGCAATCAGCCCCAGCATTTT	CASSTVEHGNQPQHF
TRBV20-1	TRBJ2-5	.	.	12	TGCAGTGCATTATCTGGCCAAGAGACCCAGTACTTC	CSALSGQETQYF
TRBV7-9	TRBJ1-6	.	few	15	TGTGCCAGCAGCCATTTGGGACGGCATAATTCACCCCTCCACTTT	CASSHLGRHNSPLHF
TRBV10-3	TRBJ1-2	TRBD1	many	12	TGTGCCATCATGGGACAGACCTATGGCTACACCTTC	CAIMGQTYGYTF
TRBV29-1	TRBJ2-7	.	few	12	TGCAGCGTTGAAGGGGGTACCTACGAGCAGTACTTC	CSVEGGTYEQYF
TRBV19	TRBJ2-2	.	few	15	TGTGCCAGTAGTATCAATAGCGGAGTCACCGGGGAGCTGTTTTTT	CASSINSGVTGELFF
TRBV20-1	TRBJ1-2	.	many	14	TGCAGTGCTAGAGGACCTAAAACACTGGATGGCTACACCTTC	CSARGPKTLDGYTF
TRBV19	TRBJ1-2	.	.	13	TGTGCCAGTAGTATCGAGCTGGGCTATGGCTACACCTTC	CASSIELGYGYTF
TRBV12-3/TRBV12-4	TRBJ2-1	.	.	11	TGTGCCAGCAGTTTTGGCCATGAGCAGTTCTTC	CASSFGHEQFF
TRBV7-8	TRBJ2-3	.	once	13	TGTGCCAGCAGCTTAGGGGCACGAGATACGCAGTATTTT	CASSLGARDTQYF
TRBV9	TRBJ1-2	.	.	15	TGTGCCAGCAGCGATCGAGGCAGGGACTTGGGAGGCTACACCTTC	CASSDRGRDLGGYTF
TRBV12-3/TRBV12-4	TRBJ2-7	.	.	14	TGTGCCAGCAGTTTAGGACAGCCCTCCTACGAGCAGTACTTC	CASSLGQPSYEQYF
TRBV20-1	TRBJ2-5	.	many	14	TGCAGTGCTAGACCCGAAGGCCGAGTGGAGACCCAGTACTTC	CSARPEGRVETQYF
TRBV9	TRBJ2-5	TRBD2	.	14	TGTGCCAGCAGCGCGCGACTAGCGGAAGAGACCCAGTACTTC	CASSARLAEETQYF
TRBV2	TRBJ1-3	.	few	15	TGTGCCAGCAGACAGAGACACGTACTTGGAAACACCATATATTTT	CASRQRHVLGNTIYF
TRBV7-3	TRBJ2-7	.	.	14	TGTGCCAGCAGCTTACAAACAGGGAGCTACGAGCAGTACTTC	CASSLQTGSYEQYF
TRBV25-1	TRBJ1-2	.	few	12	TGTGCCAGCACCCTAGTAGTGGATGGCTACACCTTC	CASTLVVDGYTF
TRBV5-5	TRBJ2-5	TRBD2	once	16	TGTGCCAGCAGCGACCTAGCGGGGGACCAGCTGGAGACCCAGTACTTC	CASSDLAGDQLETQYF
TRBV2	TRBJ2-1	TRBD2	.	12	TGTGCCAGCAGTGAGAGGGAGGGGATGGAGTTCTTC	CASSEREGMEFF
TRBV6-4	TRBJ2-1	TRBD2	few	12	TGTGCCAGCAGTGACTCCGGGGGGGTGCAGTTCTTC	CASSDSGGVQFF
TRBV6-9	TRBJ2-7	TRBD2	.	15	TGTGCCAGCAGTGGCCCAACTAGCGCACACTACGAGCAGTACTTC	CASSGPTSAHYEQYF
TRBV2	TRBJ1-2	TRBD1	.	16	TGTGCCGGCTTGTTCCGGGACAGGGGTTCTAACTATGGCTACGCCTTC	CAGLFRDRGSNYGYAF
TRBV20-1	TRBJ1-1	.	once	12	TGCAGTGCTAGTTCCGGGAACACTGAAGCTTTCTTT	CSASSGNTEAFF
TRBV12-3/TRBV12-4	TRBJ2-7	.	.	14	TGTGCCAGCAGTTTAGGCGCCCGGGAGTTGGTGCAGTACTTC	CASSLGARELVQYF